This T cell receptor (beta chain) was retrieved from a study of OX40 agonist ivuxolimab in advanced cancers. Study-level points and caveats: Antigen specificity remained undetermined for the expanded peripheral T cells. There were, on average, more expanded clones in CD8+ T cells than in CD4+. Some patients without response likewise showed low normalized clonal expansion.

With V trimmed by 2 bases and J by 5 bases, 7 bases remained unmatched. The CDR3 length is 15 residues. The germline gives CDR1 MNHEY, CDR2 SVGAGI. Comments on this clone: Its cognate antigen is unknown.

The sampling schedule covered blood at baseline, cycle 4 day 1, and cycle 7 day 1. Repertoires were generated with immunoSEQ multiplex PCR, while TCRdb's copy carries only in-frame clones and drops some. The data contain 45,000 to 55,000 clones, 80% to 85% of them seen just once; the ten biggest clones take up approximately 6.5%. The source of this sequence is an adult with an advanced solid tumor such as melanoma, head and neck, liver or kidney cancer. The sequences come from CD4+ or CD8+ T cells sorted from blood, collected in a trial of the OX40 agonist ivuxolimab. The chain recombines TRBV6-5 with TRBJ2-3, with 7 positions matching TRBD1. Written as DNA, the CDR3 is TGTGCCAGCAGTTACCTAGAGGGGGCTCAAGATACGCAGTATTTT. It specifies CASSYLEGAQDTQYF.